This TCR beta chain was recovered during a study of a mutant IDH1 vaccine in newly diagnosed glioma. Looking at the study overall: Vaccination was launched 4-6 weeks after radiotherapy alone, or with temozolomide cycles. Former treatment meant radiotherapy, temozolomide, or both; the majority had gotten both.

There are 15 residues in the CDR3. V lost 5 bases and J 1 base, leaving 14 bases between the germline ends. CDR1 KGHSH and CDR2 LQKENI come from the germline V gene. Sequencing was performed with immunoSEQ multiplex PCR; in TCRdb, only in-frame clones are kept and a portion is missing. The table lists some 87,000 clones, over 75% of them singletons. A remark on this clone: Its antigen is unidentified.

Sample time point: week 47, end of study. In the vaccine, a single dose held 300 ug of the mutant IDH1 20-mer peptide, along with topical imiquimod. The source of this sequence is a man aged 35 to 55 with glioma. This chain joins TRBV18 and TRBJ1-1; D might be TRBD1 (6 bases). The sequencing here drew on PBMCs, taken from a glioma patient whose treatment included an IDH1 peptide vaccine. CDR3 protein: CASSGTGQPNTEAFF. CDR3 sequence (DNA): TGTGCCAGCTCAGGCACCGGACAGCCGAACACTGAAGCTTTCTTT.